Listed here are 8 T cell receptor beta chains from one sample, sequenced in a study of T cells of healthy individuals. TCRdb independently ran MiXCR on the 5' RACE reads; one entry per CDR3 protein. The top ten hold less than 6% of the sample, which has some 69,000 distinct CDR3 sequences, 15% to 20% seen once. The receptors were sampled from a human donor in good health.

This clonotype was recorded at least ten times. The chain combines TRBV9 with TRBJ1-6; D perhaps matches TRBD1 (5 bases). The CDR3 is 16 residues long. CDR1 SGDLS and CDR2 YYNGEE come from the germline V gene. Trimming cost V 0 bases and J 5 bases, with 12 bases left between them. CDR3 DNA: TGTGCCAGCAGCGTAGAGAGGGGCGGCAATAATTCACCCCTCCACTTT. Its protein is CASSVERGGNNSPLHF.

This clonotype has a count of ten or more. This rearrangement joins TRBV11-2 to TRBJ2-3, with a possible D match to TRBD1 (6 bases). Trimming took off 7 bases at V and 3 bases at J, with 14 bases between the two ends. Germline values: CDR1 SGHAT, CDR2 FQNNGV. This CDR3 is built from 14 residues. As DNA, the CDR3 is TGTGCCAGCAACCCCCGGACAGCTACAGATACGCAGTATTTT. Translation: CASNPRTATDTQYF.

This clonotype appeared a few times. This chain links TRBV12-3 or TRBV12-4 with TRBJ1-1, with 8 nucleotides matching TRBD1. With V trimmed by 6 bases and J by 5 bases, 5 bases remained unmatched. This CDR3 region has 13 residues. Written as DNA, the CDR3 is TGTGCCAGCAGCCGACAGGGGTGGACTGAAGCTTTCTTT. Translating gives CASSRQGWTEAFF.

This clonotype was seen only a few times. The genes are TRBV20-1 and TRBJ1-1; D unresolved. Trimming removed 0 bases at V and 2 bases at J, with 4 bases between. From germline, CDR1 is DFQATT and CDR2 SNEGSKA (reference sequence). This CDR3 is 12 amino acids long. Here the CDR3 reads CSARESNTEAFF. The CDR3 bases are TGCAGTGCTAGAGAGAGCAACACTGAAGCTTTCTTT.

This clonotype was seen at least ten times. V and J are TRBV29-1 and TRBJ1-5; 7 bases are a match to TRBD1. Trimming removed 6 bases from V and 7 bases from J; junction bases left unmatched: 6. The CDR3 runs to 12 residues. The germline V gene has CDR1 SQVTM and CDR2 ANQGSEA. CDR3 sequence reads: CSVGDRDQPQHF. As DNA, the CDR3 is TGCAGCGTGGGTGACAGGGACCAGCCCCAGCATTTT.

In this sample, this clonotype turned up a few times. CDR3 residues: CSVRGRMNTEAFF. The CDR3 region has the DNA TGCAGCGTCAGGGGGCGTATGAACACTGAAGCTTTCTTT. The chain joins TRBV29-1 to TRBJ1-1; 8 positions match TRBD1. With V trimmed by 6 bases and J by 0 bases, 3 bases remained unmatched. CDR1 SQVTM and CDR2 ANQGSEA come from the germline V gene. This CDR3 spans 13 amino acids.

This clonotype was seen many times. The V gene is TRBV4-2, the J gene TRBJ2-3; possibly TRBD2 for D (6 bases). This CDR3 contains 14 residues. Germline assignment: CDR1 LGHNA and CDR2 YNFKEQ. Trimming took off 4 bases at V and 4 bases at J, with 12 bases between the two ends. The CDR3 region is CASSLGGAADTQYF. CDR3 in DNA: TGTGCCAGCAGCCTTGGCGGGGCGGCAGATACGCAGTATTTT.

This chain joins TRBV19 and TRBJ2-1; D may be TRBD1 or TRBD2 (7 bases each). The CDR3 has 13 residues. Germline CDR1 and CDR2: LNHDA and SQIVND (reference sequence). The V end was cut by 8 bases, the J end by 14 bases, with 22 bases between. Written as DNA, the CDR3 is TGTGCCAGTGGCAAAACAGAGCGGGACAGTAAGTTCTTC. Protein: CASGKTERDSKFF.